This is a list of T cell receptor beta chains from one sample in a study of cytomegalovirus exposure and HLA in healthy donors. The assay was immunoSEQ multiplex PCR, and TCRdb's table has in-frame clones only and misses some. The sample gives 120,000 or so clones, more than 75% of which show up once; roughly 10% is in the top ten. The sequencing sample was made of PBMCs. The receptors originated from a man younger than 45 in good health and CMV-seropositive. Both conserved end residues are part of each CDR3. The D gene is left open where the match is weak. A clone size is listed for some rows: how often the clone was seen (once, few, many), or a class if it is expanded.

size	V	D	J	DNA	CDR3
few	TRBV10-3	-	TRBJ1-1	TGTGCCATCAGTGGAGACAGGAACACTGAAGCTTTCTTT	CAISGDRNTEAFF
-	TRBV6-5	TRBD2	TRBJ2-7	TGTGCCAGCAGTTACGACGTAACGGGAGGGTTCTACGAGCAGTACTTC	CASSYDVTGGFYEQYF
once	TRBV6-5	TRBD2	TRBJ2-5	TGTGCCAGCAGCCGGGTTTTGGGGGGGAGGCCCCAGTACTTC	CASSRVLGGRPQYF
-	TRBV10-3	-	TRBJ2-5	TGTGCCATCAGTGAGGGCCCACAGACCCAGTACTTC	CAISEGPQTQYF
-	TRBV5-1	TRBD2	TRBJ2-7	TGCGCCAGCAGCCCGGGAGCGGGAGGTTACGAGCAGTACTTC	CASSPGAGGYEQYF
-	TRBV10-1	-	TRBJ2-7	TGCGCCAGCAGTGCCCCGGACTTC	CASSAPDF
-	TRBV30	TRBD1	TRBJ1-1	TGTGCCTGCAGTAGGGACAGGGACACTGAAGCTTTCTTT	CACSRDRDTEAFF
-	TRBV6-4	TRBD1	TRBJ2-7	TGTGCCAGCAGTCCGGGACAGGGGTTGGAGCAGTACTTC	CASSPGQGLEQYF
-	TRBV11-3	-	TRBJ2-2	TGTGCCAGCAGCCTCGGTCGGGGCGGGGAGCTGTTTTTT	CASSLGRGGELFF
-	TRBV29-1	-	TRBJ2-3	TGCAGCGTTGCGCCGCAGGTCACAGATACGCAGTATTTT	CSVAPQVTDTQYF